The entry that follows covers one T cell receptor beta chain sequence. Its specificity is not known. This sample is part of a study of CXCR3-negative and CXCR3-positive naive CD8 T cells. The study's findings and limits: A higher hydrophobicity marked the TRB CDR3s of CXCR3-positive naive cells versus CXCR3-negative naive cells. The naive subsets expressed comparable surface CD5, and the authors inferred TCR strength from TRB CDR3 properties.

Looked up from germline, CDR1 is SGHRS and CDR2 is YFSETQ. CDR3 length: 18 residues. With UMI labels, 5' RACE was used to prepare the TRB cDNA libraries. TCRdb reprocessed the 5' RACE reads; each CDR3 protein has one entry and no DNA is given. The sample's table shows nearly 90,000 distinct CDR3 sequences. The sample comprised naive CXCR3+ CD8+ T cells from blood. Subset in this sample: CD45RO-CCR7+CD27+CD95- naive CD8+ T cells expressing CXCR3 (TNR3+). V and J are TRBV5-1 and TRBJ1-2; TCRdb's D call, TRBD1, is unchecked because there is no DNA. This clonotype originated in a human donor in good health. Some clones in this sample may be carry-over from other donors' samples. CDR3 residues: CASSPSGQPISFGIPHTF.